These T cell receptor beta chains were read from a single sample in a study of response to subunit inactivated influenza vaccine. TCRdb recomputed calls from the RT-PCR reads with MiXCR, one row per CDR3 protein. The sample lists about 170,000 distinct CDR3 sequences, approximately 11% seen once, with around 40% in the top ten. The starting material was CD8+ T cells sorted from PBMCs, obtained less than 30 months after vaccination. The source of these receptors is a man aged 50 to 69 who received an inactivated influenza vaccine. Both conserved end residues are part of each CDR3.

j_call v_call cdr3_aa
TRBJ2-3 TRBV5-1 CASSSASGGTDTQYF
TRBJ2-7 TRBV27 CASSTTHLGREQYF
TRBJ2-1 TRBV5-5 CASRPGLLGLYNEQFF
TRBJ1-1 TRBV16 CASSLSSTEAFF
TRBJ2-7 TRBV3-1 CASSQEASFTYEQYF
TRBJ2-1 TRBV12-3/TRBV12-4 CASSLMTSIFDEQFF
TRBJ2-7 TRBV15 CATSRGRGLAYEQYF
TRBJ2-5 TRBV29-1 CSGTGAQETQYF
TRBJ2-2 TRBV10-2 CASSDGLAGVQFGGELFF
TRBJ2-1 TRBV7-9 CASSLTGDNEQFF
TRBJ2-3 TRBV20-1 CSAFSGKGTQYF
TRBJ2-1 TRBV6-5 CASSWRGSYNEQFF
TRBJ1-6 TRBV4-3 CASRPLGNSPLHF
TRBJ1-2 TRBV20-1 CSARVWGDYGYTF
TRBJ2-7 TRBV11-2 CASSVEVRVAAVYEQYF
TRBJ2-5 TRBV29-1 CSVTGGDSSITQETQYF
TRBJ2-5 TRBV9 CASSGVAGTSGSAKTQYF
TRBJ1-1 TRBV6-5 CASGKTGDETEAFF
TRBJ1-5 TRBV15 CATSRDLAGRDQPQHF
TRBJ1-1 TRBV6-5 CASSYSTGATEAFF
TRBJ2-3 TRBV11-2 CASSEGRTDTQYF
TRBJ2-7 TRBV27 CASSLRQGYHEQYF